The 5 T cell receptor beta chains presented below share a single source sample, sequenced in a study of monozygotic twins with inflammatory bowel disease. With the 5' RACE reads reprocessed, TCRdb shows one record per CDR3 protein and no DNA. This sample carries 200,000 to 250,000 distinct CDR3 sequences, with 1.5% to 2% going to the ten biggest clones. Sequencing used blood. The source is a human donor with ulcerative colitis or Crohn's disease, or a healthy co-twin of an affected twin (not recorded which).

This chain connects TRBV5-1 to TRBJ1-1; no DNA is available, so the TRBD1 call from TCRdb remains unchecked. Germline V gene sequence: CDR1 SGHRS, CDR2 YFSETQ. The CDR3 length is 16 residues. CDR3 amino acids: CASSYGVGQRGFGAFF.

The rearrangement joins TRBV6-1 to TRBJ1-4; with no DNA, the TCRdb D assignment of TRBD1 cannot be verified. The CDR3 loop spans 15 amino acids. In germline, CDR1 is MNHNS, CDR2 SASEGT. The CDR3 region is CASSPRDLIYEKLFF.

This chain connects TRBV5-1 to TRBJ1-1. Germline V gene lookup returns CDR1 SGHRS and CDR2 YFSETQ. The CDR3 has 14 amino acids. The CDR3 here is CASSAGPLGTEAFF.

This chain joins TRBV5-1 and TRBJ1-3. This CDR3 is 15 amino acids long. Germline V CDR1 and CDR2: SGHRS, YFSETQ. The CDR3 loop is CASSLHSRSGNTIYF.

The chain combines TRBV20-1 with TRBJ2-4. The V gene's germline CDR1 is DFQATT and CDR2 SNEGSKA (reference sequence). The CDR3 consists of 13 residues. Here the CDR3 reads CSGRKEAKNIQYF.